These T cell receptor beta chains were read from a single sample in a study of molecular identifiers for immune sequencing clone quantification. From the PCR reads, TCRdb called clonotypes with MiXCR, one entry per CDR3 protein. The repertoire holds about 510,000 distinct CDR3 sequences, with about 20% as singletons. The sample comprised naive CD8+ T cells from blood, with Jurkat cell RNA spiked in. The receptor source for this set is a human donor in good health. Some libraries in this study had Jurkat cell RNA spiked in. The conserved cysteine and the conserved F or W are not part of the CDR3 here. Each record gives: J gene, V gene, CDR3 protein.

>TRBJ1-5|TRBV12-3/TRBV12-4
ACKLENQPQH
>TRBJ1-5|TRBV19
ASSIVERDRRQPQH
>TRBJ1-5|TRBV6-2/TRBV6-3
ASTKGGDYEPQH
>TRBJ2-7|TRBV7-9
ASSLLAGTMSYEQY
>TRBJ2-7|TRBV3-1
ASTRLRVTAWSYEQY
>TRBJ1-4|TRBV24-1
ATSDFSGPFSPFSTNEKLF
>TRBJ2-5|TRBV7-7
ASSLAPFSQGVQETQY
>TRBJ2-3|TRBV6-2/TRBV6-3
ASSWTSLVQDTQY
>TRBJ2-3|TRBV3-1
ASSPRDLKQY
>TRBJ2-3|TRBV6-5
ASSYTGGITDTQY
>TRBJ1-1|TRBV19
ASQSGNTEAF
>TRBJ1-5|TRBV4-1
ASSQAAQSNQPQH
>TRBJ1-1|TRBV4-1
VSSQVPRNTEAF
>TRBJ2-1|TRBV12-3/TRBV12-4
ASSRHSAGAYYNEQF
>TRBJ1-1|TRBV7-9
ASSFFEGLSTEAF
>TRBJ2-5|TRBV4-1
ASSLIGPLGQGEETQY
>TRBJ1-1|TRBV7-9
ASSTRQGDTEAF
>TRBJ2-7|TRBV11-2
ASSSRAEQY
>TRBJ1-1|TRBV18
ASSGTQGEGF
>TRBJ1-4|TRBV11-2
ASSLDGTLNEKLF
>TRBJ2-7|TRBV7-9
ASSGQNLGEQY
>TRBJ2-5|TRBV4-1
ASSQDRGFQETQY
>TRBJ2-2|TRBV30
AWSIENTGELF
>TRBJ2-7|TRBV6-2/TRBV6-3
ASSYSEFEVYEQY
>TRBJ2-7|TRBV28
ASSFPGGAPQY
>TRBJ2-1|TRBV19
ASHPSGGPNEQF
>TRBJ2-7|TRBV7-9
ASSPPRRHEQY